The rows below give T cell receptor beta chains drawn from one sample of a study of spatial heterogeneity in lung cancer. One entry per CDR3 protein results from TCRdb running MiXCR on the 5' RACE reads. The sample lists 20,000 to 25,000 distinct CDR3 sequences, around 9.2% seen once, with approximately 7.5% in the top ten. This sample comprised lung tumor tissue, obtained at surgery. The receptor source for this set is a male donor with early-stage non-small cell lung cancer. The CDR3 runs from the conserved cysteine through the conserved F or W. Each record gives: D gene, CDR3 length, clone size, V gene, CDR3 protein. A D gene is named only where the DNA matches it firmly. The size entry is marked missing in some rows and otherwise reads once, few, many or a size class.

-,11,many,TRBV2,CASSVTDTQYF
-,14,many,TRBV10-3,CAIRDSSGANVLTF
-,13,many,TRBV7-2,CASRLAGVSPLHF
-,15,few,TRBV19,CASSPQGFSYNEQFF
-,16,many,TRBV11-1,CASSPARVSGVAEAFF
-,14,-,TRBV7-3,CASSLGPRGYEQYF
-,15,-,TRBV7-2,CASSLYTGGNQPQHF
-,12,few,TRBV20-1,CSARGTVYGYTF
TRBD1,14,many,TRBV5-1,CATQTGAVSYEQYF
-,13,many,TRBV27,CASSMTWAYEQYF
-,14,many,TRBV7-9,CASSPTMAYNEQFF
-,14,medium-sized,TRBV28,CASSLSGPFTEAFF
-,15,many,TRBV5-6,CASSFSATSYNEQFF
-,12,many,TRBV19,CASPAYSGELFF
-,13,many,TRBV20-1,CSAPGQPAWEQYF
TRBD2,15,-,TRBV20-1,CSARKGLAGTYEQYF
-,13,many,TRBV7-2,CASSREVEQPQHF
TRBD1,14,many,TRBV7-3,CASSRDRGDYGYTF
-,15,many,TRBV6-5,CASSPMVGLSYEQYF
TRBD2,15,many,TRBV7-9,CASSFGLAGDGELFF
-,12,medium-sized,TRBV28,CASGGGTDTQYF
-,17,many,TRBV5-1,CASSLYQITGSTGELFF
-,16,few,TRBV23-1,CASRPPGTQSTDTQYF
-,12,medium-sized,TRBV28,CASSLPNNEQFF
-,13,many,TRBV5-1,CASSLAGGNTIYF
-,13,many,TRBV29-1,CSVVLGHNQPQHF
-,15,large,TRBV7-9,CASSLARGALYGYTF
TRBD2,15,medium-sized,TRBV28,CASSEGGGRWYEQYF
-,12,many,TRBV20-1,CSARDVYTEAFF
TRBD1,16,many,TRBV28,CASTDSGTGITGELFF
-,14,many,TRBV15,CATSRVGLGNTQYF
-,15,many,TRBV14,CASSPSIGIRYGYTF
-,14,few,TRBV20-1,CSARGGAGPYEQYF
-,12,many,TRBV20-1,CSAEGGGYEQYF
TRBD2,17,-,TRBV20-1,CSASPPLAGEGADTQYF
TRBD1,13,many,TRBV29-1,CSVPQGAGYGYTF
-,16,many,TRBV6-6,CASSLGQGRSYNEQFF
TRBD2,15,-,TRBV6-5,CASSFLSGGAYEQYF
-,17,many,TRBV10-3,CAIRSSGTPGYGYGYTF
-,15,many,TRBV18,CASSPTHQGSYGYTF